Sequencing of this T cell receptor beta chain was carried out in a study of regulatory T cells in long-lasting Graves disease. This clonotype was counted only a few times. As yet, its antigen is unknown. Germline-derived CDR1 and CDR2 are SGHVS and FQNEAQ. V was cut by 0 bases and J by 3 bases, with 20 bases left in between. This CDR3 contains 18 residues. Study-wide results and limits: Persistent patients had more shared public clonotypes (approximately 2,700) than new patients (roughly 940). Persistent Graves' patients showed reduced TCR diversity versus newly diagnosed patients. Segments TRBV28, TRBJ1-2 and TRBJ2-5 showed preferential usage in persistent disease.

Time point meaning: persistent/refractory GD, antithyroid drugs over 5 years with positive TRAb. Extracted PBMC RNA gave rise to the TCR library. TCR beta libraries were built with iRepertoire HTBI primers and Arm-PCR of CDR3 regions. MiXCR, applied by TCRdb to the multiplex PCR reads, yields one record per CDR3 protein. The data contain about 660,000 distinct CDR3 sequences, 25% to 35% of them seen just once; the ten biggest clones take up roughly 41%. The source material was peripheral blood mononuclear cells (PBMCs), sampled when the disease was refractory, from a patient treated with antithyroid drugs. The J gene is TRBJ1-1, the V gene TRBV7-8, with D tentatively TRBD1 (5 bases). The sequence was obtained from a female donor with Graves disease. CDR3 loop: CASSLANGMGSGYTEAFF. The CDR3, as DNA: TGTGCCAGCAGCTTAGCGAATGGAATGGGTTCAGGGTACACTGAAGCTTTCTTT.